This T cell receptor (beta chain) was sequenced during a study of T cells in localized non-small cell lung cancer. Clones were read by immunoSEQ multiplex PCR, and TCRdb kept only the in-frame ones, dropping some. The top ten hold 29% of the sample, which has more than 20,000 clones, roughly 87% seen once. About this clone: Its specificity is not known.

General observations from the study: Median detection of top 100 tumor clones in adjacent lung was around 60 clones. Uninvolved adjacent lung had the highest recorded T cell clonality, with tumor below it. Sequencing involved a lone tumor region, leaving heterogeneity possible.

CDR3 length: 13 residues. The germline V gene has CDR1 SGHDN and CDR2 FVKESK. The ends were cut back, 4 bases at V and 3 bases at J, with 9 bases in the middle. The sample consisted of peripheral blood, taken before any cancer treatment. This receptor was obtained from a male donor older than 55 with stage I squamous cell lung carcinoma. The rearrangement joins TRBV14 to TRBJ1-1; D call uncertain. As DNA, the CDR3 is TGTGCCAGCAGCCCTACGATCTACACTGAAGCTTTCTTT. Residues: CASSPTIYTEAFF.